This T cell receptor (beta chain) was sequenced in a study of shared clonotypes between healthy human individuals. Looking at the study overall: Each donor had three CD4 naive, three CD4 memory, two CD8 naive and one CD8 memory plate.

The V and J ends lost 0 bases and 3 bases respectively, with 18 bases between them. There are 17 residues in the CDR3. Germline assignment: CDR1 SGHNT and CDR2 YYREEE (reference sequence). Deep was the level at which the assay was run. The material for each subset, its genomic DNA, was split evenly across several immunoSEQ plates. Using immunoSEQ multiplex PCR, the repertoire was profiled, and TCRdb retains in-frame clones only, with some absent. Among about 980,000 clones listed, over 60% were seen once. Overall study findings and caveats: The small donor group covered limited genetic and exposure diversity.

This clone was seen a single time. The antigen remains unidentified. The chain combines TRBV5-4 with TRBJ1-1, with a tentative D call TRBD1 (6 bases). The clonotype was recovered from a man aged 18 to 35 in good health. The sequenced material came from memory CD4+ T cells sorted from blood. Subset reported: CD45RA-negative fraction. In DNA, the CDR3 is TGTGCCAGCAGCTTGGGAGGGGCAAAACAGGGACACACTGAAGCTTTCTTT. This gives the protein CASSLGGAKQGHTEAFF.